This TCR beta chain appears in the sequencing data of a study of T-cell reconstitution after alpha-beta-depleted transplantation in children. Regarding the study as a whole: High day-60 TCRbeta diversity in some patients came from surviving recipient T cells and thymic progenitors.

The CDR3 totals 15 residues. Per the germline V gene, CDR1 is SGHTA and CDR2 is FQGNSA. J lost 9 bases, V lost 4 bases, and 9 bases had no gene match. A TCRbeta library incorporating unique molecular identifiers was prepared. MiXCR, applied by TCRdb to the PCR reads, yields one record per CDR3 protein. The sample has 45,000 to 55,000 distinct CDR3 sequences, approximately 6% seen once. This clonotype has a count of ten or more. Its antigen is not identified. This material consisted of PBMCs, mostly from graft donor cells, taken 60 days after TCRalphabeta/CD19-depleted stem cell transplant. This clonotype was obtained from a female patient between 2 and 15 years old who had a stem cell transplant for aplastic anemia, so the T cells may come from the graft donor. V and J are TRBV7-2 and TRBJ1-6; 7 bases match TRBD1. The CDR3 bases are TGTGCCAGCAGCTCACACAGGGGTTCGGGTTCACCCCTCCACTTT. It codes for CASSSHRGSGSPLHF. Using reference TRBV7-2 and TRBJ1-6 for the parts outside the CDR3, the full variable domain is GAGVSQSPSNKVTEKGKDVELRCDPISGHTALYWYRQSLGQGLEFLIYFQGNSAPDKSGLPSDRFSAERTGGSVSTLTIQRTQQEDSAVYLCASSSHRGSGSPLHFGNGTRLTVT.